This T cell receptor beta chain stems from a study of T cell repertoires in cytomegalovirus infection. The overall study: Public TCR beta signatures marked donors with CMV infection and the matching HLA.

Trimming left V 4 bases short and J 5 bases short, with 12 bases between. The CDR3 runs to 13 residues. The germline V gene encodes CDR1 SGHRS and CDR2 YFSETQ. Study-level points and caveats: Cumulative public TCR beta family frequency identified CMV carriers with the relevant HLA. Within the response measured ex vivo, HLA-C-restricted CMV-specific TCR beta clonotypes were dominant.

About this clonotype itself: Its target is not known.

Via MiXCR, TCRdb re-called the reads, giving one row per CDR3 protein. Among about 55,000 distinct CDR3 sequences listed, roughly 20% were seen once. The source material was CD8+ T cells from cultured PBMCs, sampled from culture after CMV antigen stimulation. This clonotype was sampled from a human donor in good health (CMV status not recorded). Some clones in this sample may be carry-over from other donors' samples. The chain recombines TRBV5-1 with TRBJ1-1; the D gene is possibly TRBD1 (5 bases). CDR3 sequence: CASSHDGGTEAFF. For the CDR3, the DNA is TGCGCCAGCAGCCACGACGGGGGAACTGAAGCTTTCTTT.